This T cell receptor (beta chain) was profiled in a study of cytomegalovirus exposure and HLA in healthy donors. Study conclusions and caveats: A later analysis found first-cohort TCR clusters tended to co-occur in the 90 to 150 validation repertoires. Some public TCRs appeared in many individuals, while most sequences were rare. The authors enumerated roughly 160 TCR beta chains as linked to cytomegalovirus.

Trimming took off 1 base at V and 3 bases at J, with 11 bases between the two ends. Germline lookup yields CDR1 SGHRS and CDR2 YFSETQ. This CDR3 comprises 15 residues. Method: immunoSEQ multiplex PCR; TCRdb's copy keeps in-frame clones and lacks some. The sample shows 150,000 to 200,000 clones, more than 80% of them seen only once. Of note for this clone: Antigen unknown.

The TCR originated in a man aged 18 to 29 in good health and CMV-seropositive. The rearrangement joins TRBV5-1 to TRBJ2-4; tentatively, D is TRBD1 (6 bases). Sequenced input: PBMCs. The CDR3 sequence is CASSLTGTNKNIQYF. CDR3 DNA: TGCGCCAGCAGCTTGACAGGGACCAACAAAAACATTCAGTACTTC.